This T cell receptor beta chain came from a study of cytomegalovirus exposure and HLA in healthy donors. Overall study findings and caveats: Because they were indistinguishable, some V segments, including TRBV6-2 and TRBV6-3, were excluded. Reports state that TCR beta sequences accurately predicted most subjects' HLA-A and HLA-B alleles. In an earlier analysis, productive rearrangement rates for most beta V segments clustered near 90% or 30%. Common viral pathogens were later found to be apparently linked to several of the most significant clusters.

This CDR3 has 14 residues. Germline V CDR1 and CDR2: SGDLS, YYNGEE. Trimming stripped 2 bases from V and 2 bases from J, with 11 bases between. 60 Vbeta and 13 Jbeta primers were used in PCR. TCRdb's table, derived via immunoSEQ multiplex PCR, lists solely in-frame clones and lacks some. This repertoire shows 100,000 to 150,000 clones, 15% found once; its top ten account for 1.9%. This clone was detected only a few times. Its antigen is unidentified. The TCR comes from a woman younger than 35 in good health and CMV-seronegative. The sample comprised PBMCs. This chain joins TRBV9 and TRBJ2-7; D unclear. The CDR3 region has the DNA TGTGCCAGCAGCGTGACTCCCGAAGCCTACGAGCAGTACTTC. This codes for CASSVTPEAYEQYF.